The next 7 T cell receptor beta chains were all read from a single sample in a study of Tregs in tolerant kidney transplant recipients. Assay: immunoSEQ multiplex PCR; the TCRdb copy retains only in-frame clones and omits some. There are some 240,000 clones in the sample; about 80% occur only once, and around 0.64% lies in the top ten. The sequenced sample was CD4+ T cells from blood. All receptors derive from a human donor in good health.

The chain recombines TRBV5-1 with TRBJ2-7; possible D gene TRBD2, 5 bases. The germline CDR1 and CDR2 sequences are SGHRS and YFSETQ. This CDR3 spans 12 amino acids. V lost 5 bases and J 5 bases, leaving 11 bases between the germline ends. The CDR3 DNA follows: TGCGCCAGCAGGAGCCCCGGGGACGAGCAGTACTTC. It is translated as CASRSPGDEQYF.

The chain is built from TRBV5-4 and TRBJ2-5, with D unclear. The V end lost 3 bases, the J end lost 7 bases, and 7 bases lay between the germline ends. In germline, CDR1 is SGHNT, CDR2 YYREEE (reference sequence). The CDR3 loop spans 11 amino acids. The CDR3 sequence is CASSSTGTQYF. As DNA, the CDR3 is TGTGCCAGCAGCTCAACGGGGACCCAGTACTTC.

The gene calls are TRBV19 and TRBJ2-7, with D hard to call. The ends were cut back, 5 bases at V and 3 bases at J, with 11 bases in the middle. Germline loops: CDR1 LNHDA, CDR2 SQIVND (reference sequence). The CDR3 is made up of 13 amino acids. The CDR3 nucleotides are TGTGCCAGTAGTGCCGCGATGCACTACGAGCAGTACTTC. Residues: CASSAAMHYEQYF.

This chain's CDR3 is CAQVAYEQYF. The CDR3 bases are TGTGCCCAAGTGGCCTACGAGCAGTACTTC. The chain carries TRBV30 and TRBJ2-7; D ambiguous. The germline CDR1 and CDR2 sequences are GTSNPN and SVGIG (reference sequence). Trimming pared 8 bases from V and 2 bases from J, leaving 7 bases between. This CDR3 is 10 amino acids long.

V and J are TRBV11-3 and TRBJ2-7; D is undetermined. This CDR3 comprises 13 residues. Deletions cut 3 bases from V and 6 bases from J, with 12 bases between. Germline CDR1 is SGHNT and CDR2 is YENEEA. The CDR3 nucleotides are TGTGCCAGCAGCTTCCCAGGCGGCCTCGAGCAGTACTTC. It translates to CASSFPGGLEQYF.

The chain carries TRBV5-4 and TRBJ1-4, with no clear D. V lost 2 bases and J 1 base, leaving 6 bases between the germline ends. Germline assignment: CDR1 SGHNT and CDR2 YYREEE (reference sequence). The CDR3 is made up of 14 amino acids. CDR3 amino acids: CASSFGVTNEKLFF. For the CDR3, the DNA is TGTGCCAGCAGCTTCGGGGTAACTAATGAAAAACTGTTTTTT. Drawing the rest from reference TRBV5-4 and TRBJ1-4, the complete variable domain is ETGVTQSPTHLIKTRGQQVTLRCSSQSGHNTVSWYQQALGQGPQFIFQYYREEENGRGNFPPRFSGLQFPNYSSELNVNALELDDSALYLCASSFGVTNEKLFFGSGTQLSVL.

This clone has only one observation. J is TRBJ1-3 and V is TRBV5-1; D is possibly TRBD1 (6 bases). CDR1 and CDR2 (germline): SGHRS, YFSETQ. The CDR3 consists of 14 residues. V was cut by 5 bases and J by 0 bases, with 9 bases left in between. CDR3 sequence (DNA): TGCGCCAGCAGGGGGGGCTACTCTGGAAACACCATATATTTT. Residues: CASRGGYSGNTIYF.